Shown below are 8 T cell receptor beta chains from a single sample sequenced in a study of CD4 T cells in relation to SARS-CoV-2 and coronaviruses. Sequenced by immunoSEQ multiplex PCR; TCRdb stores in-frame clones only, minus some. The sample has 15,000 to 20,000 clones, roughly 80% seen once; the top ten hold 30% to 35%. The unexposed donors gave CD4+ T cells in about 2010-2019, prior to COVID-19. CD4+ T cells were isolated from the cells after around 9 days of culture. Their antigens are not known. Specimen: CD4+ T cells from PBMCs, cultured in vitro. The receptors come from a human donor in good health.

The chain has TRBV19 and TRBJ1-5; D unclear. Trimming pared 6 bases from V and 0 bases from J, leaving 12 bases between. There are 15 residues in the CDR3. Looked up from germline, CDR1 is LNHDA and CDR2 is SQIVND (reference sequence). The DNA of the CDR3 is TGTGCCAGTAGAAAAGAGATTTATAGCAATCAGCCCCAGCATTTT. Its translation is CASRKEIYSNQPQHF.

This chain uses TRBV9 with TRBJ2-7, with D unresolved. This CDR3 has 14 residues. Looked up from germline, CDR1 is SGDLS and CDR2 is YYNGEE. Between the trimmed V and J ends, which lost 0 bases and 6 bases, there was a span of 13 bases. CDR3 in DNA: TGTGCCAGCAGCGTAGCCCCCACCCCGGCCGAGCAGTACTTC. Protein product: CASSVAPTPAEQYF.

This sequence joins TRBV19 and TRBJ2-3; D uncertain. The V gene's germline CDR1 is LNHDA and CDR2 SQIVND (reference sequence). CDR3 length: 14 amino acids. Trimming left V 5 bases short and J 8 bases short, with 17 bases between. This chain's CDR3 is CASSLTGFRGTQYF. The CDR3 region has the DNA TGTGCCAGTAGTCTGACCGGGTTCAGAGGTACGCAGTATTTT.

This clone has a single count. J is TRBJ2-5 and V is TRBV19, with 7 bases that match TRBD2. Trimming took 5 bases from V and 3 from J; bases not matched to a gene: 12. CDR1 LNHDA and CDR2 SQIVND come from the germline V gene (reference sequence). The CDR3 covers 16 residues. This CDR3 is CASSWGRAAQEETQYF. In DNA, the CDR3 is TGTGCCAGTAGTTGGGGGAGGGCCGCCCAAGAAGAGACCCAGTACTTC. Full variable domain (outside the CDR3, taken from reference TRBV19 and TRBJ2-5): DGGITQSPKYLFRKEGQNVTLSCEQNLNHDAMYWYRQDPGQGLRLIYYSQIVNDFQKGDIAEGYSVSREKKESFPLTVTSAQKNPTAFYLCASSWGRAAQEETQYFGPGTRLLVL.

The CDR3 DNA sequence: TGTGCCAGCAGCTCGGGACAGAGGGGCGAGCAGTACTTC. Translating it yields CASSSGQRGEQYF. V usage is TRBV7-8 and J usage is TRBJ2-7, with TRBD1 matching 7 bases. The junction had 6 bases not matched to a gene; V was cut back by 4 bases and J by 6 bases. The CDR3 length is 13 residues. Germline V gene lookup returns CDR1 SGHVS and CDR2 FQNEAQ.

CDR3: CAWDLGGDYTF. The CDR3 nucleotides are TGTGCCTGGGACCTGGGTGGGGACTACACCTTC. The rearrangement joins TRBV30 to TRBJ1-2; D is ambiguous. Germline loops: CDR1 GTSNPN, CDR2 SVGIG (reference sequence). V shed 5 bases and J shed 10 bases, with 14 bases lying between them. The CDR3 is 11 amino acids. Complete variable domain (other parts from reference TRBV30 and TRBJ1-2): SQTIHQWPATLVQPVGSPLSLECTVEGTSNPNLYWYRQAAGRGLQLLFYSVGIGQISSEVPQNLSASRPQDRQFILSSKKLLLSDSGFYLCAWDLGGDYTFGSGTRLTVV.

The chain joins TRBV6-5 to TRBJ2-5, with D possibly matching TRBD2 (5 bases). V lost 0 bases, J lost 1 base, and 9 bases lay in between. Germline CDR1 MNHEY, CDR2 SVGAGI. CDR3 length: 15 amino acids. Here the CDR3 reads CASSYSRGIQETQYF. The CDR3 DNA reads TGTGCCAGCAGTTACTCTCGAGGGATCCAAGAGACCCAGTACTTC.

V gene TRBV6-6 combines with J gene TRBJ2-1; 7 nucleotides align to TRBD1. Germline V lookup: CDR1 MNHNY, CDR2 SVGAGI (reference sequence). V gave up 6 bases and J gave up 14 bases; unmatched junction bases: 19. The CDR3 is made up of 15 amino acids. CDR3 sequence (DNA): TGTGCCAGCAGGTTACGATCATCGACAGGGAGCTTAAAGTTCTTC. It yields the protein CASRLRSSTGSLKFF.